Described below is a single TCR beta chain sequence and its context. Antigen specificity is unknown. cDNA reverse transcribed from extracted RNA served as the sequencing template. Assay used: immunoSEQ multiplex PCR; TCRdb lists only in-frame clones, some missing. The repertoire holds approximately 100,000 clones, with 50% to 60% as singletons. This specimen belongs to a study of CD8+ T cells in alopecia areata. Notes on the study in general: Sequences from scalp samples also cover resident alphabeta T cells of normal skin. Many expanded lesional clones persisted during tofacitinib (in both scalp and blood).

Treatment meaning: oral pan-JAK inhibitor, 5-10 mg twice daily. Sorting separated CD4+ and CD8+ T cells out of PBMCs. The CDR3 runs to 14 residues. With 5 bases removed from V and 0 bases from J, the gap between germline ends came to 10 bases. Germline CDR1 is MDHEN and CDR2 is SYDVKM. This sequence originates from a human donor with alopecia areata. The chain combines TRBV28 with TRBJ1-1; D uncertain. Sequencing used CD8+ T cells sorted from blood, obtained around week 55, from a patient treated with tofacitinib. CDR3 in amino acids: CASSLPVVNTEAFF. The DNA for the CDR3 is TGTGCCAGCAGTCTCCCCGTGGTGAACACTGAAGCTTTCTTT.